The T cell receptor beta chain under discussion was sequenced for a study of T cells after yellow fever vaccination. The length of the CDR3 is 17 residues. The ends were cut back, 4 bases at V and 8 bases at J, with 23 bases in the middle. Looked up from germline, CDR1 is LGHNA and CDR2 is YSLEER. This clonotype was found a few times. TCRdb redid the calling of the 5' RACE reads with MiXCR, one entry per CDR3 protein. The sample contains some 420,000 distinct CDR3 sequences, approximately 19% of which appear only once. The material was PBMCs, obtained before the yellow fever booster vaccination. This chain links TRBV4-3 with TRBJ1-4, with D possibly being TRBD1 (6 bases). The clonotype comes from a man aged 18 to 35 who received the YFV17D yellow fever vaccine. The CDR3: CASSRKGGTGTREKLFF. The CDR3 coding sequence is TGCGCCAGCAGCCGGAAGGGGGGTACCGGCACCCGGGAAAAACTGTTTTTT.